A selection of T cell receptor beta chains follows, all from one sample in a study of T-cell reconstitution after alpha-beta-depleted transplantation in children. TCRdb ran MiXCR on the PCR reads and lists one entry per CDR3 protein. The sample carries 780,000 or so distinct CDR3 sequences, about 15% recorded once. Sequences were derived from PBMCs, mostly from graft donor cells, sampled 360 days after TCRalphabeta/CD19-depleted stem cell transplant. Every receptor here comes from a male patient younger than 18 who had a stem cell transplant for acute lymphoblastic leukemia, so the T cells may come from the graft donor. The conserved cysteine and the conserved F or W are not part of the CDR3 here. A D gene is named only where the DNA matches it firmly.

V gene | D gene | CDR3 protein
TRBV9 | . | ASSVGTGFGAF
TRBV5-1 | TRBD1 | ASRVTGDPYEQY
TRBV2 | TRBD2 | ARREREGGTQY
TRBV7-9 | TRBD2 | ASSSGTTHYEQY
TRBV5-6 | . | ASSSDLYFGGQY
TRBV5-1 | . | ASSKGIYTDTQY
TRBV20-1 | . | SALTWTASSYNEQF
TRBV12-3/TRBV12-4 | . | ASRGTSDTQY
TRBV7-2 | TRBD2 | ASSIRTRTYEQY
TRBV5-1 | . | ASSLVSWLASREQY
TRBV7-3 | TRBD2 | ASSLLAGLANTGELF
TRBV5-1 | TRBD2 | ASSSGTSGRDEQF
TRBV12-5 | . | ASGSYTGLGEQY
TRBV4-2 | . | ASSQGPYDYEQY
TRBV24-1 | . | ATSEGFHEQF
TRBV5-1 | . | ASGTGELF
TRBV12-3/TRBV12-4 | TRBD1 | ASRRQGPYEQY
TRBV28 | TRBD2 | ASSFGGAWGFNEQF
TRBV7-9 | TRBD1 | ASSNRDRAYEQY
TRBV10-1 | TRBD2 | ASSESSAAGATGLSSYNEQF
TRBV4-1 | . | ASSQVWASVYGYT
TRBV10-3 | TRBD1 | AISESTGLSNYGYT
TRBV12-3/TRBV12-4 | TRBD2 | ASSWGGSGELF
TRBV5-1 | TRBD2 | ASSLEASGYNEQF
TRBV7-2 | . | ASSLARDYGYT
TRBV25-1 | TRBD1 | ASSANDRVRAKNIQY
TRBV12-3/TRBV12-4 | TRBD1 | ASSSSGTGNETQY
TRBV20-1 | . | SARPLATNEKLF
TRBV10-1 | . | ASPPGPPCTYEQY
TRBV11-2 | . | ASSNSRRIYEQY
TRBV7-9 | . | ASSPRDGYT
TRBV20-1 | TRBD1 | SARDGGTGPLDQPQH
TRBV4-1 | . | ASSMRTGQPQH